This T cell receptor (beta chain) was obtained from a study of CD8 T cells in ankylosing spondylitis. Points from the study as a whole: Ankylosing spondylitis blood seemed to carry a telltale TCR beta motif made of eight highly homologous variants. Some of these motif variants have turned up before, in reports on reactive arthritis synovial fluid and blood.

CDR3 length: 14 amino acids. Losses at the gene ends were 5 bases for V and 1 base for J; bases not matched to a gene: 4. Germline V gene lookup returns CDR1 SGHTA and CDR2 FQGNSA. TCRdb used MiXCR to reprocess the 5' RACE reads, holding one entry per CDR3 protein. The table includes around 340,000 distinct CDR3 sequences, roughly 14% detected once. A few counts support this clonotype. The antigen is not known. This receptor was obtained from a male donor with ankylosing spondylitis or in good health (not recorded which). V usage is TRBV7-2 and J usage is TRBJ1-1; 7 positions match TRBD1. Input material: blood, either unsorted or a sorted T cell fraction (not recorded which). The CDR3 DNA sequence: TGTGCCAGCAGCACACGGGACAGGAACACTGAAGCTTTCTTT. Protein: CASSTRDRNTEAFF.